This TCR beta chain was retrieved from a study of T cells in Graves' hyperthyroidism and ophthalmopathy. Trimming removed 4 bases at V and 8 bases at J, with 20 bases between. This CDR3 is built from 16 residues. Germline values: CDR1 WNHNN, CDR2 SYGVQD (reference sequence). This clonotype came up many times. The CDR3 regions of TCR beta were amplified from RNA transcripts. With the HTBI primer set, the TCR CDR3 went through a first round of RT-PCR. In TCRdb, the multiplex PCR reads were re-called with MiXCR into one record per CDR3 protein. Seen here are around 700,000 distinct CDR3 sequences, about 35% observed once, and the top ten hold around a third.

The material sequenced was blood. The V call is TRBV10-1, the J call TRBJ2-2; D is unresolved. The sequence was obtained from a woman in her thirties or forties with Graves' hyperthyroidism. CDR3: CASSARMELKEGELFF. CDR3 sequence (DNA): TGCGCCAGCAGTGCCCGCATGGAACTTAAGGAAGGGGAGCTGTTTTTT.